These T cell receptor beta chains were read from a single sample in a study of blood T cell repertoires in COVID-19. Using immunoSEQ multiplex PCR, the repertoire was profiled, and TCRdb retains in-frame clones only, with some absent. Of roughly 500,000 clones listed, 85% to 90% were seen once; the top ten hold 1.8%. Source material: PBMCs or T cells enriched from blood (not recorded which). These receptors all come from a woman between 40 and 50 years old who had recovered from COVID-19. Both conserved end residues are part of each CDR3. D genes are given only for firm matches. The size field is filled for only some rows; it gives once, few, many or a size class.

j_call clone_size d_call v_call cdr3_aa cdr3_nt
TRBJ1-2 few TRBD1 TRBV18 CASSPGQGGYGYTF TGTGCCAGCTCACCCGGACAGGGCGGATATGGCTACACCTTC
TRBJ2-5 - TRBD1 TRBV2 CASGRDRAQETQYF TGTGCCAGCGGGCGGGACAGGGCCCAAGAGACCCAGTACTTC
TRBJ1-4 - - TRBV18 CASSPFGGGADEKLFF TGTGCCAGCTCACCCTTCGGCGGTGGGGCAGATGAAAAACTGTTTTTT
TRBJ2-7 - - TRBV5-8 CASSPGVMDYEQYF TGTGCCAGCAGCCCCGGGGTGATGGACTACGAGCAGTACTTC
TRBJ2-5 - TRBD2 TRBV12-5 CASDLGGGTQYF TGTGCTAGTGACCTCGGGGGGGGGACCCAGTACTTC
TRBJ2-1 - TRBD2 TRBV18 CASSLVLIAGGDYNEQFF TGTGCCAGCTCACTCGTACTAATAGCGGGTGGGGACTACAATGAGCAGTTCTTC
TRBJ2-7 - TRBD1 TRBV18 CASSPLTRQGSYEQYF TGTGCCAGCTCACCATTGACCAGACAGGGCTCCTACGAGCAGTACTTC
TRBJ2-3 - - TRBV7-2 CASSKTTTTAQYF TGTGCCAGCAGCAAAACCACTACGACGGCGCAGTATTTT
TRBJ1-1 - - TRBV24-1 CATSDADNTEAFF TGTGCCACCAGTGATGCGGATAACACTGAAGCTTTCTTT
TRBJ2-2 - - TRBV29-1 CSVERQRGTGELFF TGCAGCGTTGAAAGGCAGCGAGGGACCGGGGAGCTGTTTTTT
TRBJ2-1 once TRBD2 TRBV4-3 CASSQDFPGGPYNEQFF TGCGCCAGCAGCCAAGATTTTCCGGGAGGCCCCTACAATGAGCAGTTCTTC
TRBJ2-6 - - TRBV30 CAWSPGSGANVLTF TGTGCCTGGAGTCCAGGGTCTGGGGCCAACGTCCTGACTTTC
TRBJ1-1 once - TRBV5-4 CASSFQGSVQTEAFF TGTGCCAGCAGCTTCCAGGGCTCGGTTCAGACTGAAGCTTTCTTT
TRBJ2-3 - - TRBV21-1 CASSKVRQSLPSGRDADTQYF TGTGCCAGCAGCAAAGTTCGACAGTCCCTACCTAGCGGGAGGGATGCAGATACGCAGTATTTT
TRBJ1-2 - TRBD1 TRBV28 CASSTTGQGDYGYTF TGTGCCAGCAGTACCACTGGACAGGGCGACTATGGCTACACCTTC
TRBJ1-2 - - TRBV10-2 CASSDRNYGYTF TGCGCCAGCAGTGATCGGAACTATGGCTACACCTTC
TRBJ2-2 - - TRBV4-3 CASSQDYGSLTGELFF TGCGCCAGCAGCCAAGACTACGGGAGTTTGACCGGGGAGCTGTTTTTT
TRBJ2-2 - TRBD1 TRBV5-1 CASRQGAQGTGELFF TGCGCCAGCAGACAGGGGGCGCAGGGCACCGGGGAGCTGTTTTTT
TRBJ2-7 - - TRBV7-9 CASSTEFSEQYF TGTGCCAGCAGCACGGAGTTCAGTGAGCAGTACTTC
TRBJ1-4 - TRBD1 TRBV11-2 CASGGVTGAEKLFF TGTGCCAGCGGCGGTGTGACAGGGGCTGAAAAACTGTTTTTT
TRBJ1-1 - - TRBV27 CAVKAGLNTEAFF TGTGCCGTCAAAGCGGGCCTGAACACTGAAGCTTTCTTT
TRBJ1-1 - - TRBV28 CASTESDTEAFF TGTGCCAGCACCGAATCGGACACTGAAGCTTTCTTT
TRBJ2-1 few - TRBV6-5 CASSPPEGLHNEQFF TGTGCCAGCAGTCCCCCCGAGGGACTCCACAATGAGCAGTTCTTC
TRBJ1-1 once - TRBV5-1 CASSLRQGLAEAFF TGCGCCAGCAGCTTACGGCAGGGATTAGCTGAAGCTTTCTTT
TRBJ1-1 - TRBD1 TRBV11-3 CASSLKTGTMNTEAFF TGTGCCAGCAGCCTAAAGACAGGGACCATGAACACTGAAGCTTTCTTT
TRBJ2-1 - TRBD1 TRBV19 CASSKGPRDRYNEQFF TGTGCCAGTAGTAAAGGGCCCCGGGACAGATACAATGAGCAGTTCTTC
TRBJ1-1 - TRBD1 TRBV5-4 CASSPKRQGLNTEAFF TGTGCCAGCAGCCCAAAGAGACAGGGATTGAACACTGAAGCTTTCTTT
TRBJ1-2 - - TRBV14 CASSQEGAALGINYGYTF TGTGCCAGCAGCCAAGAGGGGGCAGCTTTAGGGATTAACTATGGCTACACCTTC
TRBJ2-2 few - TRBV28 CASSLLASMGGELFF TGTGCCAGCAGTTTACTGGCTAGTATGGGCGGGGAGCTGTTTTTT
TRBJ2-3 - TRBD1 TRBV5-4 CASSPGQREDTQYF TGTGCCAGCAGTCCGGGACAGCGAGAAGATACGCAGTATTTT
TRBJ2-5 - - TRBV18 CASSPDSRKETQYF TGTGCCAGCTCACCGGACAGCCGCAAAGAGACCCAGTACTTC